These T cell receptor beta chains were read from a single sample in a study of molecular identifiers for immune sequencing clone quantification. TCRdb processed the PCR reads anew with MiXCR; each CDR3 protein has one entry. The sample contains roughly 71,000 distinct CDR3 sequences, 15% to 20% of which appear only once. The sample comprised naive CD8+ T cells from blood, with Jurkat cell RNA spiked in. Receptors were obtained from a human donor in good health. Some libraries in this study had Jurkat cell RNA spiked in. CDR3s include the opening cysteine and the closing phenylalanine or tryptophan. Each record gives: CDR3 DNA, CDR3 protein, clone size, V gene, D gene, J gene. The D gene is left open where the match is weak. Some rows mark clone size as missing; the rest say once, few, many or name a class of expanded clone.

TGTGCCAGCAGCTACTGGAGCGGGAGTACAGATACGCAGTATTTT CASSYWSGSTDTQYF many TRBV13 TRBD2 TRBJ2-3
TGCGCCAGCAGCCAAGACCCAGGGACTAGCGAATCCTACGAGCAGTACTTC CASSQDPGTSESYEQYF many TRBV4-3 TRBD2 TRBJ2-7
TGTGCCACCAGTGAGGGACAAACGAATCAGCCCCAGCATTTT CATSEGQTNQPQHF few TRBV24-1 - TRBJ1-5
TGTGCCGGCAGTCCTATCAGGATCAATGGCTACACCTTC CAGSPIRINGYTF - TRBV6-5 - TRBJ1-2
TGCAGTGCATCCGGACAGGGGGCTACTCGGCTACAGGAGACCCAGTACTTC CSASGQGATRLQETQYF many TRBV20-1 TRBD1 TRBJ2-5
TGCGCCAGCAGCCGAGACAGAGACTCCTACGAGCAGTACTTC CASSRDRDSYEQYF - TRBV5-1 - TRBJ2-7
TGTGCCAGCAGCTTCTCTTCACCTAGCGCCGATGAGCAGTTCTTC CASSFSSPSADEQFF many TRBV7-9 - TRBJ2-1
TGTGCCAGCAGCTCTAGCGGGAGTCAGTCATTGTACGAGCAGTACTTC CASSSSGSQSLYEQYF many TRBV7-9 TRBD2 TRBJ2-7
TGCGCCAGCAGCCAAGGTCGGGAGCAGTACTTC CASSQGREQYF many TRBV4-1 - TRBJ2-7
TGCGCCAGCAGCCACCGATTCTACACTGAAGCTTTCTTT CASSHRFYTEAFF many TRBV4-1 - TRBJ1-1
TGTGCCAGCAGACCGGTTGGCGGGACGCCCTACGAGCAGTACTTC CASRPVGGTPYEQYF many TRBV12-3/TRBV12-4 - TRBJ2-7
TGTGCCATCAGTGCGGCTAGCACAGATACGCAGTATTTT CAISAASTDTQYF many TRBV10-3 - TRBJ2-3
TGTGCCAGCAGCCACGGGACTAGCGGCACTAACAATGAGCAGTTCTTC CASSHGTSGTNNEQFF few TRBV7-3 TRBD2 TRBJ2-1
TGCAGCGTTGACCAGGGGACCTATGGCTACACCTTC CSVDQGTYGYTF - TRBV29-1 - TRBJ1-2
TGTGCCAGCAGTTGGGGGGATATCTCCTACAATGAGCAGTTCTTC CASSWGDISYNEQFF many TRBV6-6 - TRBJ2-1
TGTGCCTGGAGCGGGAGTAGACTCTACAATGAGCAGTTCTTC CAWSGSRLYNEQFF many TRBV30 - TRBJ2-1
TGTGCCAGCAGCTTCCCCGGGACAGGGGAGAGTGGCTACACCTTC CASSFPGTGESGYTF - TRBV7-9 TRBD1 TRBJ1-2
TGTGCCAGCAGCTCCCCGGTGGGAGGGCCTATCGCAGATACGCAGTATTTT CASSSPVGGPIADTQYF many TRBV11-3 TRBD2 TRBJ2-3
TGTGCCACTACGGGACTAGCGCAACCCTACGAGCAGTACTTC CATTGLAQPYEQYF many TRBV19 TRBD2 TRBJ2-7
TGCAGTGCTAGAGGAGGCGGGGCGAGCTCCTACAATGAGCAGTTCTTC CSARGGGASSYNEQFF many TRBV20-1 - TRBJ2-1
TGTGCCAGCAGCTTACGGGGGATTGGAGGAAACACCTTATATTTT CASSLRGIGGNTLYF - TRBV11-2 - TRBJ1-3
TGTGCCAGCAGGAGACTAGCGGGAGCCACAGATACGCAGTATTTT CASRRLAGATDTQYF many TRBV6-1 TRBD2 TRBJ2-3
TGTGCCAGCAGAGGACAGGGGGCGCTTGGGGCCAACGTCCTGACTTTC CASRGQGALGANVLTF many TRBV6-2/TRBV6-3 TRBD1 TRBJ2-6
TGTGCCAGCAGTCCTTCGGTGGAGCGGGAGGACTCCTACGAGCAGTACTTC CASSPSVEREDSYEQYF - TRBV27 TRBD2 TRBJ2-7
TGCAGTGCTAGTCAGGGGGAGCGAGAGACCCAGTACTTC CSASQGERETQYF many TRBV20-1 TRBD1 TRBJ2-5
TGTGCCACCAGTGATTTCGGGGGACCATTCACCGGGGAGCTGTTTTTT CATSDFGGPFTGELFF - TRBV24-1 - TRBJ2-2
TGTGCCAGCAGCCACGGCGGGAGAGTCTACGAGCAGTACTTC CASSHGGRVYEQYF many TRBV14 TRBD2 TRBJ2-7
TGTGCCAGCAGCCAAGGCTGGCTAGCGGGAGATGTTAGGTACAATGAGCAGTTCTTC CASSQGWLAGDVRYNEQFF - TRBV3-1 TRBD2 TRBJ2-1
TGTGCCAGCAGCGAAAGCACAGGGGGCGAGACAGATACGCAGTATTTT CASSESTGGETDTQYF many TRBV9 TRBD1 TRBJ2-3
TGTGCCAGCTTAATAGCGGGAGGGCTCGGGGAGCAGTTCTTC CASLIAGGLGEQFF many TRBV7-2 TRBD2 TRBJ2-1
TGTGCCAGCAGCTTAGAAGTAACAGATACGCAGTATTTT CASSLEVTDTQYF many TRBV7-9 - TRBJ2-3
TGTGCCAGCAGCCAAGGGCCAATCAGGGGATCTGGGGCCAACGTCCTGACTTTC CASSQGPIRGSGANVLTF many TRBV14 - TRBJ2-6
TGTGCCAGCAGCCCGGGACCGTGGAGTAATCAGCCCCAGCATTTT CASSPGPWSNQPQHF many TRBV7-2 - TRBJ1-5
TGTGCCAGCAGCCAGCCCAGGACTAGCCCCACCGGGGAGCTGTTTTTT CASSQPRTSPTGELFF many TRBV3-1 TRBD2 TRBJ2-2
TGTGCCAGCAGTTACCCGCCAAGGACAGTCCTTGAGGATACGCAGTATTTT CASSYPPRTVLEDTQYF many TRBV6-2/TRBV6-3 - TRBJ2-3
TGTGCCAGCAGTCTTACAGGGGCTAATGAAAAACTGTTTTTT CASSLTGANEKLFF many TRBV27 TRBD1 TRBJ1-4
TGTGCCGCGTTGGGCGGAGATCAGCCCCAGCATTTT CAALGGDQPQHF few TRBV6-6 - TRBJ1-5
TGTGCCAGCAGCCCTCAAGGTGATTCCTTTTACGAGCAGTACTTC CASSPQGDSFYEQYF few TRBV5-6 - TRBJ2-7
TGCAGCGTTGAATCCCAGACCCAGTACTTC CSVESQTQYF many TRBV29-1 - TRBJ2-5
TGTGGAAGCAATGAAGGAGAAGAGACCCAGTACTTC CGSNEGEETQYF - TRBV7-9 - TRBJ2-5
TGTGCCAGCAGTCCGCTGATCCGGCCCGGGGAGCTGTTTTTT CASSPLIRPGELFF - TRBV28 - TRBJ2-2
TGTGCCAGCAGTTACCTCGGGTCGGGAACCGGGGAGCTGTTTTTT CASSYLGSGTGELFF - TRBV6-2/TRBV6-3 - TRBJ2-2
TGTGCCAGCAGAAACAGCCTTAGGGACACCATATATTTT CASRNSLRDTIYF many TRBV7-2 - TRBJ1-3
TGCGCCAGCAGCTTGGGGGAGGGCCGGGAGACCCAGTACTTC CASSLGEGRETQYF many TRBV5-1 TRBD2 TRBJ2-5
TGTGCCAGCAGCCGAGATTCGTGGCAGGGGTACGACACCGGGGAGCTGTTTTTT CASSRDSWQGYDTGELFF - TRBV3-1 - TRBJ2-2
TGTGCCAGCAGTCTCGGGGTCGCTACTCGCGAGCGGTACTTC CASSLGVATRERYF - TRBV12-3/TRBV12-4 - TRBJ2-7
TGTGCCAGCAGTCTCAGGGACACCGTGCCCAATGAGCAGTTCTTC CASSLRDTVPNEQFF - TRBV6-5 - TRBJ2-1
TGTGCCAGCAGGTCTAGCGGGAGGTTAGATGGTGAGCAGTTCTTC CASRSSGRLDGEQFF many TRBV11-1 TRBD2 TRBJ2-1
TGTGCCAGCAGACCGGGACTAGTGGCGGAGACCCAGTACTTC CASRPGLVAETQYF once TRBV12-3/TRBV12-4 TRBD2 TRBJ2-5
TGTGCCACCAGCGGGCTGAATAATCAGTCCCAGCATTTT CATSGLNNQSQHF - TRBV15 - TRBJ1-5
TGCAGCGTTGAAGATCTGTCTGCAGGACAGAACTTC CSVEDLSAGQNF many TRBV29-1 - TRBJ1-2
TGTGCCAGCAGCTTAATTAGGTCTAGCGGAACGAAGGGGGACAATGAGCAGTTCTTC CASSLIRSSGTKGDNEQFF few TRBV7-8 - TRBJ2-1
TGTGCCAGCAGCCAAGATAGGGCTCAGCGGGAGAAACAAGAGACCCAGTACTTC CASSQDRAQREKQETQYF many TRBV3-2 - TRBJ2-5